The 29 T cell receptor beta chains below come from one sample, sequenced in a study of cytomegalovirus exposure and HLA in healthy donors. PCR used 60 Vbeta primers and 13 Jbeta primers. Some clones are missing from TCRdb's copy, which holds only in-frame ones; the method was immunoSEQ multiplex PCR. The sample holds 150,000 or so clones, about 80% seen once. Sequences were obtained from PBMCs. The source of these receptors is a man aged 25-45 years in good health and CMV-seropositive.

This rearrangement joins TRBV5-1 to TRBJ2-1; 9 nucleotides align to TRBD2. Germline loops: CDR1 SGHRS, CDR2 YFSETQ. The CDR3 consists of 14 residues. With 4 bases clipped from V and 4 bases from J, the junction kept 3 bases outside the gene matches. This chain's CDR3 is CASSGAGGYNEQFF. The DNA of the CDR3 is TGCGCCAGCAGCGGGGCGGGAGGGTACAATGAGCAGTTCTTC. The full variable domain, rest sourced from reference TRBV5-1 and TRBJ2-1, is KAGVTQTPRYLIKTRGQQVTLSCSPISGHRSVSWYQQTPGQGLQFLFEYFSETQRNKGNFPGRFSGRQFSNSRSEMNVSTLELGDSALYLCASSGAGGYNEQFFGPGTRLTVL.

The chain links TRBV5-1 to TRBJ1-1, with 11 bases matching TRBD1. V dropped 4 bases and J dropped 3; count of bases not matched to a gene: 5. The length of the CDR3 is 15 residues. From germline, CDR1 is SGHRS and CDR2 YFSETQ. CDR3 region: CASSPGQGADTEAFF. The CDR3 coding sequence is TGCGCCAGCAGCCCCGGACAGGGGGCGGACACTGAAGCTTTCTTT.

This sequence joins TRBV7-8 and TRBJ2-2; a possible D gene is TRBD1 (5 bases). V dropped 1 base and J dropped 3 bases, with 21 bases sitting between them. The CDR3 consists of 19 residues. CDR1 is SGHVS and CDR2 is FQNEAQ in the germline V gene. CDR3 sequence (DNA): TGTGCCAGCAGCTTAGGTCTCGGACCAGGGATTATAGACACCGGGGAGCTGTTTTTT. Protein: CASSLGLGPGIIDTGELFF.

The V gene is TRBV6-1, the J gene TRBJ1-5; no reliable D call. The V gene lost 1 base and the J gene lost 0 bases, with 7 bases spanning the gap. Germline V gene sequence: CDR1 MNHNS, CDR2 SASEGT. This CDR3 comprises 15 residues. This CDR3 reads CASSEVVNSNQPQHF. The CDR3, as DNA: TGTGCCAGCAGTGAAGTCGTAAATAGCAATCAGCCCCAGCATTTT.

The chain employs TRBV28 and TRBJ2-7; D possibly corresponds to TRBD2 (5 bases). This CDR3 has 14 residues. Deletions cut 6 bases from V and 0 bases from J, with 12 bases between. Germline V lookup: CDR1 MDHEN, CDR2 SYDVKM. The CDR3 protein is CASSLEVLSYEQYF. The CDR3 bases are TGTGCCAGCAGCCTGGAGGTCCTCTCCTACGAGCAGTACTTC.

This clone showed up just a few times. The chain joins TRBV6-5 to TRBJ1-1, with 7 bases matching TRBD1. CDR3 length: 16 residues. Germline CDR1 is MNHEY and CDR2 is SVGAGI. The V and J ends lost 2 bases and 0 bases, in that order; junction bases with no gene match: 6. CDR3 amino acids: CASSYGWDSVNTEAFF. DNA of the CDR3: TGTGCCAGCAGTTACGGGTGGGACAGTGTGAACACTGAAGCTTTCTTT.

The J gene is TRBJ2-1, the V gene TRBV30; 9 nucleotides align to TRBD2. Trimming cost V 4 bases and J 3 bases; bases outside gene matches: 7. CDR1 GTSNPN and CDR2 SVGIG come from the germline V gene (reference sequence). CDR3 length equals 15 residues. The CDR3 reads CAWTLRAGGYNEQFF. CDR3 nucleotides: TGTGCCTGGACTCTCCGAGCGGGAGGCTACAATGAGCAGTTCTTC.

The chain employs TRBV7-9 and TRBJ2-7; tentatively, D is TRBD2 (7 bases). The germline V gene encodes CDR1 SEHNR and CDR2 FQNEAQ (reference sequence). The CDR3 length is 17 residues. The V end was cut by 9 bases, the J end by 1 base, with 25 bases between. The CDR3 sequence: CASDPRGGAVLSYEQYF. The DNA for the CDR3 is TGTGCCAGTGACCCTAGAGGGGGGGCGGTTCTTTCCTACGAGCAGTACTTC.

The chain carries TRBV6-5 and TRBJ2-3; possibly TRBD2 for D (5 bases). CDR3 length: 15 residues. Germline CDR1 MNHEY, CDR2 SVGAGI. The V and J ends lost 10 bases and 0 bases respectively, with 17 bases between them. The CDR3 protein is CAIRPRAGSTDTQYF. CDR3 sequence (DNA): TGTGCCATTCGGCCGCGGGCAGGTAGCACAGATACGCAGTATTTT.

The genes are TRBV5-1 and TRBJ1-6; D unresolved. Trimming took off 0 bases at V and 7 bases at J, with 11 bases between the two ends. The germline gives CDR1 SGHRS, CDR2 YFSETQ. This CDR3 comprises 15 residues. This CDR3 is CASSLASGPNSPLHF. CDR3 sequence (DNA): TGCGCCAGCAGCTTGGCCTCAGGTCCAAATTCACCCCTCCACTTT.

The chain uses TRBV28 and TRBJ1-2; D possibly corresponds to TRBD1 (6 bases). Trimming removed 7 bases at V and 2 bases at J, with 14 bases between. The germline V gene has CDR1 MDHEN and CDR2 SYDVKM. The CDR3 contains 14 residues. This CDR3 reads CASKPQGPNYGYTF. In DNA, the CDR3 is TGTGCCAGCAAGCCACAGGGTCCAAACTATGGCTACACCTTC.

This chain connects TRBV29-1 to TRBJ1-1; TRBD1 aligns across 7 bases. V lost 6 bases, J lost 0 bases, and 4 bases stayed unmatched. CDR3 size: 13 residues. CDR1 is SQVTM and CDR2 is ANQGSEA in the germline V gene. The CDR3 is CSVSTGMNTEAFF. In DNA form, the CDR3 reads TGCAGCGTCTCGACAGGGATGAACACTGAAGCTTTCTTT.

The CDR3 loop is CASSYERDGTDTQYF. As DNA, the CDR3 is TGTGCCAGCAGTTACGAGCGGGATGGGACAGATACGCAGTATTTT. J is TRBJ2-3 and V is TRBV6-5; 7 bases agree with TRBD2. The CDR3 contains 15 residues. Germline V gene data show CDR1 as MNHEY and CDR2 as SVGAGI. Trimming cost V 2 bases and J 3 bases; bases outside gene matches: 5.

The chain employs TRBV27 and TRBJ2-7; TRBD1 aligns across 7 bases. This CDR3 comprises 14 residues. V lost 8 bases to trimming and J lost 0 bases; unmatched junction nucleotides: 7. Germline-derived CDR1 and CDR2 are MNHEY and SMNVEV (reference sequence). The CDR3 region is CASSRQGTSYEQYF. The DNA for the CDR3 is TGTGCCAGCTCCCGACAGGGAACCTCCTACGAGCAGTACTTC.

This clone was detected only once. This rearrangement joins TRBV7-6 to TRBJ2-1, with a tentative D call TRBD1 (6 bases). Germline values: CDR1 SGHVS, CDR2 FNYEAQ. The CDR3 covers 15 residues. Trimming shortened V by 6 bases and J by 3 bases, and 15 bases separated the two germline ends. CDR3 amino acids: CASSQGQGIYNEQFF. Here the CDR3 DNA reads TGTGCCAGCAGTCAGGGGCAGGGGATCTACAATGAGCAGTTCTTC. The full variable domain, its missing parts supplied by reference TRBV7-6 and TRBJ2-1, is GAGVSQSPRYKVTKRGQDVALRCDPISGHVSLYWYRQALGQGPEFLTYFNYEAQQDKSGLPNDRFSAERPEGSISTLTIQRTEQRDSAMYRCASSQGQGIYNEQFFGPGTRLTVL.

This rearrangement joins TRBV30 to TRBJ2-3; D is uncertain. CDR1 and CDR2 (germline): GTSNPN, SVGIG (reference sequence). V shed 1 base and J shed 1 base, with 6 bases lying between them. This CDR3 contains 13 residues. The CDR3 nucleotides read TGTGCCTGGAGTGAGTCAGGCACAGATACGCAGTATTTT. This codes for CAWSESGTDTQYF.

The chain recombines TRBV4-2 with TRBJ2-3; D is perhaps TRBD2 (5 bases). Germline lookup yields CDR1 LGHNA and CDR2 YNFKEQ. Trimming removed 1 base at V and 4 bases at J, with 12 bases between. This CDR3 has 15 amino acids. The chain's CDR3 is CASSQGGGSADTQYF. The CDR3 bases are TGTGCCAGCAGCCAAGGAGGAGGAAGCGCAGATACGCAGTATTTT.

The chain couples TRBV27 to TRBJ2-2; possible D gene TRBD2, 6 bases. Between the trimmed V and J ends, which lost 7 bases and 4 bases, there was a span of 16 bases. This CDR3 is 15 amino acids long. The germline CDR1 and CDR2 sequences are MNHEY and SMNVEV (reference sequence). This CDR3 is CASTVSPRGTGELFF. The DNA of the CDR3 is TGTGCCAGCACCGTATCCCCGCGGGGCACCGGGGAGCTGTTTTTT.

V is TRBV1 and J is TRBJ1-3. TRBV1 is a pseudogene locus. CDR3 length: 18 amino acids. DNA for the CDR3: TGCACCCCCGACCAGGGCCTTAACCTCGTCCGATTGGGGGGCACCATATATTTT. This gives the protein CTPDQGLNLVRLGGTIYF.

The chain uses TRBV5-4 and TRBJ1-2; the D is unclear. Looked up from germline, CDR1 is SGHNT and CDR2 is YYREEE (reference sequence). CDR3 size: 15 residues. Trimming shortened V by 0 bases and J by 2 bases, and 11 bases separated the two germline ends. This CDR3 is CASSLDRGENYGYTF. The CDR3 DNA reads as TGTGCCAGCAGCTTGGATCGGGGAGAAAACTATGGCTACACCTTC.

This chain uses TRBV25-1 with TRBJ2-3; D unresolved. The germline gives CDR1 MGHDK, CDR2 SYGVNS. The CDR3 extends over 13 amino acids. V dropped 5 bases and J dropped 3 bases, with 9 bases sitting between them. The CDR3 region has the DNA TGTGCCAGCAGTTCGCTGACTACAGATACGCAGTATTTT. Amino acids: CASSSLTTDTQYF.

The chain has TRBV5-1 and TRBJ2-2; the D gene is possibly TRBD2 (5 bases). Germline V CDR1 and CDR2: SGHRS, YFSETQ. V was cut by 6 bases and J by 5 bases, with 11 bases left in between. CDR3 length: 13 residues. CDR3 residues: CASTSLATGELFF. The CDR3 DNA follows: TGCGCCAGCACTAGCTTGGCAACCGGGGAGCTGTTTTTT.

The genes are TRBV27 and TRBJ2-2, with D perhaps matching TRBD2 (6 bases). The CDR3 runs 16 residues. CDR1 and CDR2 from the germline V gene are MNHEY and SMNVEV (reference sequence). V was cut by 5 bases and J by 2 bases, with 15 bases left in between. This CDR3 reads CASSPSRGKNTGELFF. For the CDR3, the DNA is TGTGCCAGCAGTCCCTCACGGGGGAAAAACACCGGGGAGCTGTTTTTT.

The chain joins TRBV5-1 to TRBJ2-3; possible D gene TRBD2, 7 bases. This CDR3 spans 16 amino acids. Germline CDR1 reads SGHRS; CDR2 reads YFSETQ. The V gene lost 0 bases and the J gene lost 1 base, with 12 bases spanning the gap. CDR3 region: CASSLDRGAGTDTQYF. CDR3 nucleotide sequence: TGCGCCAGCAGCTTGGACCGGGGGGCGGGCACAGATACGCAGTATTTT.

The rearrangement joins TRBV28 to TRBJ2-1, with D possibly matching TRBD2 (6 bases). V was clipped by 5 bases and J by 6 bases, with 14 bases between them. The CDR3 contains 14 residues. Germline-derived CDR1 and CDR2 are MDHEN and SYDVKM. CDR3 residues: CASSLDSGGNEQFF. The CDR3 region has the DNA TGTGCCAGCAGTCTTGACTCCGGGGGCAATGAGCAGTTCTTC. Filled out from reference TRBV28 and TRBJ2-1, the complete variable domain reads DVKVTQSSRYLVKRTGEKVFLECVQDMDHENMFWYRQDPGLGLRLIYFSYDVKMKEKGDIPEGYSVSREKKERFSLILESASTNQTSMYLCASSLDSGGNEQFFGPGTRLTVL.

This chain connects TRBV19 to TRBJ2-3; a possible D gene is TRBD2 (5 bases). CDR1 and CDR2 from the germline V gene are LNHDA and SQIVND (reference sequence). The CDR3 extends over 13 amino acids. The V gene lost 7 bases and the J gene lost 2 bases, with 10 bases spanning the gap. CDR3 amino acids: CASKEDSTDTQYF. The CDR3 DNA is TGTGCCAGTAAGGAGGACTCCACAGATACGCAGTATTTT.

As for this clone: One end of the junction varies from germline; a read error may be responsible. The genes are TRBV2 and TRBJ2-3; TRBD2 agrees at 8 bases. This CDR3 region has 14 residues. The germline CDR1 and CDR2 sequences are SNHLY and FYNNEI. CDR3 residues: CVSRTSSSTDTQYF. The CDR3 DNA reads TGTGTCAGCAGGACTAGCTCTAGCACAGATACGCAGTATTTT.

V is TRBV21-1 and J is TRBJ2-5; the listed D gene, TRBD1, was not tested against the DNA. TRBV21-1 is termed a pseudogene. This CDR3 has 14 amino acids. The CDR3 spells CASSKKRQGETQYF. DNA of the CDR3: TGTGCCAGCAGCAAAAAAAGACAGGGGGAGACCCAGTACTTC.

The chain recombines TRBV9 with TRBJ2-7, with 7 bases matching TRBD2. This CDR3 is built from 13 residues. The germline V gene has CDR1 SGDLS and CDR2 YYNGEE. V dropped 4 bases and J dropped 2; count of bases not matched to a gene: 3. As DNA, the CDR3 is TGTGCCAGCAGCAGCGGGACTCCCTACGAGCAGTACTTC. Translating gives CASSSGTPYEQYF.